This entry lists 10 T cell receptor beta chains sequenced from one sample in a study of OX40 agonist ivuxolimab in advanced cancers. Here immunoSEQ multiplex PCR was the method, and the copy in TCRdb shows in-frame clones only, minus some. The sample contains some 48,000 clones, 85% to 90% of which appear only once. Sequences were derived from CD4+ or CD8+ T cells sorted from blood, sampled in a trial of the OX40 agonist ivuxolimab. The receptors stem from an adult with an advanced solid tumor such as melanoma, head and neck, liver or kidney cancer.

The chain has TRBV2 and TRBJ2-2; possible D gene TRBD1, 5 bases. The V end lost 2 bases, the J end lost 2 bases, and 9 bases lay between the germline ends. The CDR3 length is 15 residues. Germline V CDR1 and CDR2: SNHLY, FYNNEI. This CDR3 reads CASSEFRVNTGELFF. The CDR3 coding sequence is TGTGCCAGCAGTGAATTCAGGGTAAACACCGGGGAGCTGTTTTTT.

DNA of the CDR3: TGTGCCAGTAGTATATCACCAGCCACCCCCTACGAGCAGTACTTC. Amino acid sequence: CASSISPATPYEQYF. The rearrangement joins TRBV19 to TRBJ2-7, with D uncertain. The V end lost 2 bases, the J end lost 2 bases, and 13 bases lay between the germline ends. Germline CDR1 is LNHDA and CDR2 is SQIVND (reference sequence). The CDR3 extends over 15 amino acids.

The V and J genes are TRBV6-6 and TRBJ1-2; possibly TRBD1 for D (5 bases). Germline lookup yields CDR1 MNHNY and CDR2 SVGAGI (reference sequence). The CDR3 extends over 13 amino acids. V shed 0 bases and J shed 7 bases, with 9 bases lying between them. The CDR3 DNA follows: TGTGCCAGCAGTTACTCGACCGGGGGTGGCTACACCTTC. Translating gives CASSYSTGGGYTF.

This chain connects TRBV4-2 to TRBJ1-5; TRBD1 agrees at 7 bases. The CDR3 covers 17 residues. From germline, CDR1 is LGHNA and CDR2 YNFKEQ. Germline trimming cut 2 bases from V and 0 bases from J; bases unmatched to any gene: 7. Here the CDR3 DNA reads TGTGCCAGCAGCCAATTCTCAGGGGGTCTTAGCAATCAGCCCCAGCATTTT. Translated: CASSQFSGGLSNQPQHF.

The chain employs TRBV27 and TRBJ1-6, with D unclear. The CDR3 totals 17 residues. Germline V gene sequence: CDR1 MNHEY, CDR2 SMNVEV (reference sequence). Trimming stripped 2 bases from V and 0 bases from J, with 11 bases between. CDR3: CASSLRPASSYNSPLHF. CDR3 DNA sequence: TGTGCCAGCAGTTTAAGACCAGCCAGCTCCTATAATTCACCCCTCCACTTT.

The V call is TRBV4-3, the J call TRBJ2-7; possibly TRBD1 for D (6 bases). Germline CDR1 LGHNA, CDR2 YSLEER. V shed 4 bases and J shed 0 bases, with 16 bases lying between them. The CDR3 has 16 residues. DNA of the CDR3: TGCGCCAGCAGCCCAAGTCATCAGGGGTTCTCCTACGAGCAGTACTTC. This encodes CASSPSHQGFSYEQYF.

The gene calls are TRBV4-1 and TRBJ2-1; 12 positions agree with TRBD2. The CDR3 is made up of 15 amino acids. Germline loops: CDR1 MGHRA, CDR2 YSYEKL. J lost 5 bases, V lost 1 base, and 0 bases had no gene match. The CDR3 DNA reads TGCGCCAGCAGCCAAGGACTAGCGGGAGACAATGAGCAGTTCTTC. The encoded protein is CASSQGLAGDNEQFF.

The CDR3 region has the DNA TGTGCCAGCACCAGCCTAACAGGGGGCGGCGAGCAGTACTTC. This sequence encodes CASTSLTGGGEQYF. This chain connects TRBV27 to TRBJ2-7; 9 bases fit TRBD1. V lost 7 bases to trimming and J lost 6 bases; unmatched junction nucleotides: 10. Looked up from germline, CDR1 is MNHEY and CDR2 is SMNVEV (reference sequence). The CDR3 spans 14 residues.

The CDR3 nucleotides read TGTGCCAGTAGAATCGGACAGGCAGGTGAGCAGTTCTTC. This sequence encodes CASRIGQAGEQFF. The chain joins TRBV19 to TRBJ2-1, with 7 bases identical to TRBD1. From germline, CDR1 is LNHDA and CDR2 SQIVND (reference sequence). After removal of 6 bases from V and 9 bases from J, the junction contained 8 bases not matched to a gene. This CDR3 is built from 13 residues. Looking up the rest from reference TRBV19 and TRBJ2-1 gives the full variable domain: DGGITQSPKYLFRKEGQNVTLSCEQNLNHDAMYWYRQDPGQGLRLIYYSQIVNDFQKGDIAEGYSVSREKKESFPLTVTSAQKNPTAFYLCASRIGQAGEQFFGPGTRLTVL.

This clone showed up just a few times. The gene calls are TRBV19 and TRBJ1-6; possibly TRBD1 for D (6 bases). The CDR3 has 17 amino acids. The ends were cut back, 5 bases at V and 1 base at J, with 15 bases in the middle. CDR1 is LNHDA, CDR2 SQIVND, per germline (reference sequence). The CDR3 nucleotides read TGTGCCAGTAGTGAGTCGCAGGGGATATCCTATAATTCACCCCTCCACTTT. It encodes CASSESQGISYNSPLHF.